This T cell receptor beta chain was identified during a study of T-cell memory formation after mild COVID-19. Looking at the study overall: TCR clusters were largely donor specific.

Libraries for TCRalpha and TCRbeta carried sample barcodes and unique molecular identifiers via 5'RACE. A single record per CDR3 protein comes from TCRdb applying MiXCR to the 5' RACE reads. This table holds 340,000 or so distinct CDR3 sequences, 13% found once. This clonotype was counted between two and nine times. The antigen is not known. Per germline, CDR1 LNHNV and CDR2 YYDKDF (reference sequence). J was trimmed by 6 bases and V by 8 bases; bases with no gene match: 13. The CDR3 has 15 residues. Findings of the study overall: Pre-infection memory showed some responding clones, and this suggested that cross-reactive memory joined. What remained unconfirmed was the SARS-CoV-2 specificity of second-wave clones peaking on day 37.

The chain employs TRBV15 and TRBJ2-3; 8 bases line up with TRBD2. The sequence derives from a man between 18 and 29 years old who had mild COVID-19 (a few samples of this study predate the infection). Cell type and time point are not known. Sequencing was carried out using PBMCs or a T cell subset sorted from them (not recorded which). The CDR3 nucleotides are TGTGCCACCTCCCGGGGGGGGGAGCCTTTTGATACGCAGTATTTT. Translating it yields CATSRGGEPFDTQYF.